The 25 T cell receptor beta chains reported below all come from one sample, sequenced in a study of T cell repertoires in ileal Crohn's disease. Sequencing was performed with immunoSEQ multiplex PCR; in TCRdb, only in-frame clones are kept and a portion is missing. The table records roughly 15,000 clones, about 70% of them present only once. Time point described: inflamed ileum from the surgical specimen. The sequenced sample was ileal tissue. These receptors were obtained from an adult with Crohn's disease.

The rearrangement links TRBV11-3 to TRBJ2-7, with 7 bases that match TRBD2. Germline trimming cut 7 bases from V and 2 bases from J; bases unmatched to any gene: 17. This CDR3 has 17 amino acids. Germline values: CDR1 SGHNT, CDR2 YENEEA. The CDR3 sequence is CASTKRVGEGFPYEQYF. CDR3 nucleotide sequence: TGTGCCAGCACCAAAAGGGTGGGGGAGGGTTTCCCCTACGAGCAGTACTTC.

This sequence joins TRBV29-1 and TRBJ1-5, with 10 bases fitting TRBD1. Germline V CDR1 and CDR2: SQVTM, ANQGSEA. The CDR3 is made up of 15 amino acids. The ends lost 6 bases at V and 0 bases at J; junction bases unmatched: 5. The CDR3 reads CSVGQGGDSNQPQHF. CDR3 nucleotides: TGCAGCGTCGGACAGGGGGGGGATAGCAATCAGCCCCAGCATTTT.

V and J are TRBV4-1 and TRBJ2-7, with 8 positions matching TRBD1. Germline V gene data show CDR1 as MGHRA and CDR2 as YSYEKL. J gave up 4 bases and V 2 bases, and 10 bases lay outside the gene matches. The CDR3 is made up of 16 amino acids. CDR3 sequence reads: CASSQQSSDRAYEQYF. The DNA for the CDR3 is TGCGCCAGCAGCCAACAATCCTCGGACAGGGCATACGAGCAGTACTTC.

Relative to its sample, this clone is medium-sized. The rearrangement joins TRBV27 to TRBJ2-1; perhaps TRBD2 as D (7 bases). The V gene's germline CDR1 is MNHEY and CDR2 SMNVEV (reference sequence). This CDR3 is 15 amino acids long. V was trimmed by 2 bases and J by 3 bases, leaving 11 bases between them. CDR3 bases: TGTGCCAGCAGTTTACGGAGGGGGGGCTACAATGAGCAGTTCTTC. Its protein product is CASSLRRGGYNEQFF.

The genes are TRBV11-2 and TRBJ1-5; 9 positions agree with TRBD1. The CDR3 runs to 15 residues. Trimming removed 5 bases from V and 5 bases from J; junction bases left unmatched: 7. Per germline, CDR1 SGHAT and CDR2 FQNNGV. CDR3 loop: CASSAGQGSYQPQHF. The CDR3 DNA reads TGTGCCAGCAGCGCGGGACAGGGTTCTTATCAGCCCCAGCATTTT.

The V and J genes are TRBV7-6 and TRBJ2-3; 12 bases fit TRBD2. The CDR3 is made up of 17 amino acids. Germline V gene sequence: CDR1 SGHVS, CDR2 FNYEAQ. The V and J ends lost 3 bases and 5 bases, in that order; junction bases with no gene match: 9. The CDR3 nucleotides read TGTGCCAGCAGCTTGCAAGGAGGACTAGCGGGGATAGATACGCAGTATTTT. Translated, it gives CASSLQGGLAGIDTQYF.

In this sample, this clone turned up once. The chain carries TRBV6-1 and TRBJ1-6; 7 bases map to TRBD1. Germline loops: CDR1 MNHNS, CDR2 SASEGT. J was trimmed by 7 bases and V by 6 bases; bases with no gene match: 6. The CDR3 spans 14 residues. Written as DNA, the CDR3 is TGTGCCAGCAGGAGGGGGCAGAGGAATTCACCCCTCCACTTT. It translates to CASRRGQRNSPLHF.

The genes are TRBV4-3 and TRBJ2-3, with no clear D. The CDR3 has 15 residues. CDR1 and CDR2 (germline): LGHNA, YSLEER. The V gene lost 0 bases and the J gene lost 5 bases, with 12 bases spanning the gap. The CDR3 spells CASSQEVAALDTQYF. CDR3 nucleotides: TGCGCCAGCAGCCAAGAAGTTGCAGCCTTAGATACGCAGTATTTT.

J is TRBJ1-2 and V is TRBV9, with 7 bases identical to TRBD1. V shed 0 bases, J shed 8 bases, and the junction held 10 bases outside the gene matches. Germline-derived CDR1 and CDR2 are SGDLS and YYNGEE. The CDR3 has 15 residues. The CDR3 DNA is TGTGCCAGCAGCGTAGCTTCACAGGGGAAAGAGGGCTACACCTTC. This sequence encodes CASSVASQGKEGYTF.

This clone has just one count. The CDR3 sequence is CASSLEAAFNYGYTF. The CDR3 bases are TGTGCCAGCAGCTTGGAGGCAGCCTTCAACTATGGCTACACCTTC. V is TRBV5-6 and J is TRBJ1-2; no reliable D call. CDR1 is SGHDT and CDR2 is YYEEEE in the germline V gene. The CDR3 is 15 residues long. V lost 0 bases, J lost 2 bases, and 11 bases lay in between.

This chain uses TRBV19 with TRBJ2-7, with D maybe TRBD1 (6 bases). V was shortened by 5 bases and J by 4 bases, with 9 bases between the two germline ends. Germline CDR1 reads LNHDA; CDR2 reads SQIVND (reference sequence). This CDR3 contains 12 residues. The CDR3 sequence is CASSETGYEQYF. CDR3 nucleotides: TGTGCCAGTAGTGAGACAGGTTACGAGCAGTACTTC.

The rearrangement joins TRBV7-3 to TRBJ2-1; D is undetermined. The CDR3 runs to 12 residues. Germline lookup yields CDR1 SGHTA and CDR2 FQGTGA. Between the trimmed V and J ends, which lost 5 bases and 8 bases, there was a span of 10 bases. CDR3 nucleotides: TGTGCCAGCAGCCCCCCTGGGGATGAGCAGTTCTTC. Translating it yields CASSPPGDEQFF.

This clone counts as medium-sized. The chain is built from TRBV7-3 and TRBJ2-2; 7 positions agree with TRBD1. V was pared by 2 bases and J by 6 bases, with 6 bases of the junction left unmatched. CDR3 size: 15 residues. Germline CDR1 reads SGHTA; CDR2 reads FQGTGA. CDR3 residues: CASSLQGVESGELFF. The DNA for the CDR3 is TGTGCCAGCAGCTTACAGGGGGTCGAGTCCGGGGAGCTGTTTTTT.

The chain recombines TRBV6-5 with TRBJ1-2; D unresolved. The CDR3 runs to 13 residues. Between the trimmed V and J ends, which lost 7 bases and 8 bases, there was a span of 17 bases. CDR1 and CDR2 from the germline V gene are MNHEY and SVGAGI. The CDR3 loop is CASTLDQMTGYTF. CDR3 DNA: TGTGCCAGCACCCTAGACCAGATGACGGGCTACACCTTC.

The rearrangement joins TRBV7-8 to TRBJ1-5; the match to TRBD1 covers 8 bases. J was trimmed by 7 bases and V by 2 bases; bases with no gene match: 4. Germline CDR1 reads SGHVS; CDR2 reads FQNEAQ. The CDR3 consists of 14 residues. The CDR3: CASSLQGARQPQHF. The DNA for the CDR3 is TGTGCCAGCAGCTTACAGGGGGCTCGGCAGCCCCAGCATTTT. Looking up the rest from reference TRBV7-8 and TRBJ1-5 gives the full variable domain: GAGVSQSPRYKVAKRGQDVALRCDPISGHVSLFWYQQALGQGPEFLTYFQNEAQLDKSGLPSDRFFAERPEGSVSTLKIQRTQQEDSAVYLCASSLQGARQPQHFGDGTRLSIL.

By proportion, this clone is medium-sized. The chain carries TRBV7-9 and TRBJ1-1, with D perhaps TRBD1 (5 bases). The V end was cut by 5 bases, the J end by 0 bases, with 10 bases between. Germline loops: CDR1 SEHNR, CDR2 FQNEAQ (reference sequence). There are 14 residues in the CDR3. The DNA of the CDR3 is TGTGCCAGCAGCACCAGGGTTTTGAACACTGAAGCTTTCTTT. Translation gives CASSTRVLNTEAFF. Full variable domain (remainder filled in from reference TRBV7-9 and TRBJ1-1): DTGVSQNPRHKITKRGQNVTFRCDPISEHNRLYWYRQTLGQGPEFLTYFQNEAQLEKSRLLSDRFSAERPKGSFSTLEIQRTEQGDSAMYLCASSTRVLNTEAFFGQGTRLTVV.

This clone has only one observation. This chain connects TRBV7-2 to TRBJ2-1, with 11 bases matching TRBD1. The CDR3 sequence is 15 residues long. From germline, CDR1 is SGHTA and CDR2 FQGNSA. Losses at the gene ends were 5 bases for V and 2 bases for J; bases not matched to a gene: 2. CDR3 in amino acids: CASSRGQGAYNEQFF. The CDR3 DNA follows: TGTGCCAGCAGCAGGGGACAGGGGGCCTACAATGAGCAGTTCTTC.

The chain carries TRBV21-1 and TRBJ1-1; the table assigns TRBD1, which was not confirmed against the DNA. TRBV21-1 represents a pseudogene. The CDR3 covers 15 residues. CDR3 sequence (DNA): TGTGCCAGCAGCATTCGCCCGACAGAGAACACTGAAGCTTTCTTT. This sequence encodes CASSIRPTENTEAFF.

This chain uses TRBV2 with TRBJ2-1, with 10 bases matching TRBD2. J was trimmed by 0 bases and V by 2 bases; bases with no gene match: 19. Germline values: CDR1 SNHLY, CDR2 FYNNEI. The CDR3 runs to 22 residues. CDR3 in DNA: TGTGCCAGCAGTGAACCAGCTAGCGGGGGCCCTCAGACCCCTCGCTCCTACAATGAGCAGTTCTTC. This codes for CASSEPASGGPQTPRSYNEQFF.

The rearrangement links TRBV6-6 to TRBJ1-5; 9 bases align to TRBD1. The CDR3 loop spans 15 amino acids. V lost 6 bases, J lost 6 bases, and 9 bases stayed unmatched. Germline CDR1 is MNHNY and CDR2 is SVGAGI (reference sequence). The CDR3 protein is CASRTQQGATQPQHF. CDR3 nucleotide sequence: TGTGCCAGCAGAACCCAACAGGGGGCGACTCAGCCCCAGCATTTT.

This chain connects TRBV7-2 to TRBJ2-1, with 7 bases aligning to TRBD1. Germline V gives CDR1 SGHTA, CDR2 FQGNSA. There are 14 residues in the CDR3. V was clipped by 5 bases and J by 10 bases; unmatched bases: 11. CDR3 nucleotides: TGTGCCAGCAGCCCCGAAGGGGGCCCTCGGGAGCAGTTCTTC. Residues: CASSPEGGPREQFF.

This sequence joins TRBV5-1 and TRBJ2-2; D is unclear. Germline CDR1 reads SGHRS; CDR2 reads YFSETQ. Deletions cut 0 bases from V and 4 bases from J, with 4 bases between. The CDR3 is 13 amino acids. The CDR3 spells CASSLGPTGELFF. CDR3 nucleotide sequence: TGCGCCAGCAGCTTGGGACCCACCGGGGAGCTGTTTTTT. The variable domain in full, completed from reference TRBV5-1 and TRBJ2-2, reads KAGVTQTPRYLIKTRGQQVTLSCSPISGHRSVSWYQQTPGQGLQFLFEYFSETQRNKGNFPGRFSGRQFSNSRSEMNVSTLELGDSALYLCASSLGPTGELFFGEGSRLTVL.

CDR3: CASSLTGGNSYNEQFF. In nucleotides, the CDR3 is TGTGCCAGCAGCCTGACAGGGGGAAATTCCTACAATGAGCAGTTCTTC. The chain is built from TRBV7-2 and TRBJ2-1, with TRBD1 identical over 9 bases. In germline, CDR1 is SGHTA, CDR2 FQGNSA. The CDR3 covers 16 residues. The V and J ends lost 5 bases and 1 base, in that order; junction bases with no gene match: 6. The full variable domain, with the rest looked up from reference TRBV7-2 and TRBJ2-1, is GAGVSQSPSNKVTEKGKDVELRCDPISGHTALYWYRQSLGQGLEFLIYFQGNSAPDKSGLPSDRFSAERTGGSVSTLTIQRTQQEDSAVYLCASSLTGGNSYNEQFFGPGTRLTVL.

This sequence joins TRBV10-1 and TRBJ2-7, with 7 bases matching TRBD2. V shed 5 bases, J shed 6 bases, and the junction held 7 bases outside the gene matches. Germline lookup yields CDR1 WNHNN and CDR2 SYGVQD (reference sequence). The CDR3 covers 13 residues. CDR3 protein: CASSPYSGGEQYF. Written as DNA, the CDR3 is TGCGCCAGCAGTCCCTATTCGGGGGGCGAGCAGTACTTC.

The chain joins TRBV5-4 to TRBJ2-3, with a possible D match to TRBD1 (6 bases). Germline V gene sequence: CDR1 SGHNT, CDR2 YYREEE (reference sequence). V lost 3 bases and J 0 bases, leaving 14 bases between the germline ends. The CDR3 sequence is 16 residues long. In nucleotides, the CDR3 is TGTGCCAGCAGCTCCCCCGCCCAGGGGAGCACAGATACGCAGTATTTT. Amino acids: CASSSPAQGSTDTQYF.